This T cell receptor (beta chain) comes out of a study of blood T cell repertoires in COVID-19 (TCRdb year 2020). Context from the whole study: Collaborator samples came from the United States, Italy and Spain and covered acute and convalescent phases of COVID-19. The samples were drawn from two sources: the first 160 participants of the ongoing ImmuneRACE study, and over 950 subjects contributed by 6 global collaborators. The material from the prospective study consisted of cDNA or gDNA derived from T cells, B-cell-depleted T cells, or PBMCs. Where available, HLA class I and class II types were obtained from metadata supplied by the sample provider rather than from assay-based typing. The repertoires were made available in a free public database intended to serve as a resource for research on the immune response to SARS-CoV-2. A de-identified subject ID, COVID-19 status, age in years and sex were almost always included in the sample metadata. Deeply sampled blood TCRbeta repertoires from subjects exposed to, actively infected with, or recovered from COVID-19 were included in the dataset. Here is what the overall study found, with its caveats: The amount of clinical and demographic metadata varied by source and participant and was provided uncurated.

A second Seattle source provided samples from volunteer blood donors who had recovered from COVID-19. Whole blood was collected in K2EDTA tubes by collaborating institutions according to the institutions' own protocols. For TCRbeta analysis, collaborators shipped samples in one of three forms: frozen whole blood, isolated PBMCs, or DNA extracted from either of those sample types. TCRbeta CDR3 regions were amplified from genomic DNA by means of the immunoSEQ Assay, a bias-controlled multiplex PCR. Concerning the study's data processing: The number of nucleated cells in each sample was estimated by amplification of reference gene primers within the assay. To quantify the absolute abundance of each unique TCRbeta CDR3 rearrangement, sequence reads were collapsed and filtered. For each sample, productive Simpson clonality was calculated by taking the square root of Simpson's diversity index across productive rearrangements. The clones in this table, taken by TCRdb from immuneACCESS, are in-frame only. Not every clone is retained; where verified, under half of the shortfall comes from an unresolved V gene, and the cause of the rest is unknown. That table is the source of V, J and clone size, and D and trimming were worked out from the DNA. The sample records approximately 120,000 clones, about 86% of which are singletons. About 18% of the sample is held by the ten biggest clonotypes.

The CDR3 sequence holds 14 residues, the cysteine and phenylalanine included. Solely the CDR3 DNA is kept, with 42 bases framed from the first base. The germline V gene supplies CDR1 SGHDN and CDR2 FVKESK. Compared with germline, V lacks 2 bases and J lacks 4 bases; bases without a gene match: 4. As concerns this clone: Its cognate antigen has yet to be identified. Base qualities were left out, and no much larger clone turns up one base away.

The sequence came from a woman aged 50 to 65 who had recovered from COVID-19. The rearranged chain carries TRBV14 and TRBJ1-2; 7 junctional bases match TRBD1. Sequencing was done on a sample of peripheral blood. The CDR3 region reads CASSQYRGPYGYTF. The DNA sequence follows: TGTGCCAGCAGCCAATACAGGGGCCCCTATGGCTACACCTTC. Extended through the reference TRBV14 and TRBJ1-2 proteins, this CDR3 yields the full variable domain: EAGVTQFPSHSVIEKGQTVTLRCDPISGHDNLYWYRRVMGKEIKFLLHFVKESKQDESGMPNNRFLAERTGGTYSTLKVQPAELEDSGVYFCASSQYRGPYGYTFGSGTRLTVV.